This is a list of T cell receptor beta chains from one sample in a study of T-cell reconstitution after alpha-beta-depleted transplantation in children. TCRdb called the PCR reads again in MiXCR, with one record for every CDR3 protein. The table has about 870,000 distinct CDR3 sequences, approximately 15% seen once; the top ten hold around 5%. The starting material was PBMCs, mostly from graft donor cells, obtained 360 days after TCRalphabeta/CD19-depleted stem cell transplant. The receptor set was obtained from a male patient younger than 18 who had a stem cell transplant for acute lymphoblastic leukemia, so the T cells may come from the graft donor. Each CDR3 is given with its conserved first and last residue. The D gene is left open where the match is weak. Clone size is shown for a subset of rows, as once, few, many or a class of expanded clone.

j_call	cdr3_length	clone_size	v_call	d_call	cdr3_nt	cdr3_aa
TRBJ2-7	16	.	TRBV7-8	TRBD1	TGTGCCAGCAGCTTCCCTTACAGGGGGCTGGTCTACGAGCAGTACTTC	CASSFPYRGLVYEQYF
TRBJ1-6	14	many	TRBV12-3/TRBV12-4	TRBD1	TGTGCCAGCAGTTTAGGGACAGGCTATTCACCCCTCCACTTT	CASSLGTGYSPLHF
TRBJ2-7	15	many	TRBV14	TRBD2	TGTGCCAGCAGCCCAATAGCGGGGGGCCGCTACGAGCAGTACTTC	CASSPIAGGRYEQYF
TRBJ2-5	14	.	TRBV10-3	TRBD1	TGTGCCACCCGCGGCCCCGAACAGGGGGGGACCCAGTACTTC	CATRGPEQGGTQYF
TRBJ1-2	13	.	TRBV18	.	TGTGCCAGCTCACCACCGGACGGCTATGGCTACACCTTC	CASSPPDGYGYTF
TRBJ2-3	15	.	TRBV3-1	.	TGTGCCAGCAGCCAAGATACAGGAGGGATAGATACGCAGTATTTT	CASSQDTGGIDTQYF
TRBJ2-2	16	.	TRBV10-2	TRBD2	TGCGCCAGCAGAAGAGCTAGCGGGGTGAACACCGGGGAGCTGTTTTTT	CASRRASGVNTGELFF
TRBJ2-3	18	.	TRBV3-1	.	TGTGCCAGCAGCCATCCCCTACCGGATCCACTAGGAACAGATACGCAGTATTTT	CASSHPLPDPLGTDTQYF
TRBJ1-1	14	.	TRBV6-1	.	TGTGCCAGCAGTGACGGATGGGGGAACACTGAAGCTTTCTTT	CASSDGWGNTEAFF
TRBJ2-5	15	.	TRBV29-1	.	TGCAGCGTCGGTGCTGGACGGGTCGTAGAAGAGACCCAGTACTTC	CSVGAGRVVEETQYF
TRBJ2-7	16	.	TRBV20-1	TRBD2	TGCAGTGCTCACTTATTTCTAGCGGGAGGGCCTCGCGAGCAGTACTTC	CSAHLFLAGGPREQYF
TRBJ2-7	16	many	TRBV7-9	TRBD2	TGTGCCAGCAGCTCCCAGACTAGCCGGGGGGCCTACGAGCAGTACTTC	CASSSQTSRGAYEQYF
TRBJ2-3	20	.	TRBV14	TRBD2	TGTGCCAGCAGCCAAGATGGGGGGACTAGCGGGTCGTTCTTCACAGATACGCAGTATTTT	CASSQDGGTSGSFFTDTQYF
TRBJ2-5	14	.	TRBV2	TRBD2	TGTGCCAGCAGTGCCGAGACTAGCCCCGAGACCCAGTACTTC	CASSAETSPETQYF
TRBJ2-5	14	few	TRBV10-1	.	TGCGCCAGCAGTGATGGTGGTCCCCAAGAGACCCAGTACTTC	CASSDGGPQETQYF
TRBJ2-7	13	few	TRBV11-2	.	TGTGCCAGCAGCTTAGACTACACCTACGAGCAGTACTTC	CASSLDYTYEQYF
TRBJ2-7	12	.	TRBV29-1	.	TGCAGCGTTACAGGGAGCCTCTACGAGCAGTACTTC	CSVTGSLYEQYF
TRBJ2-5	13	.	TRBV29-1	.	TGCAGCGTTGAAGAGTGGGAACAAGAGACCCAGTACTTC	CSVEEWEQETQYF
TRBJ2-5	16	.	TRBV18	.	TGTGCCAGCTCACCTCAACGGGACGTAATTCAAGAGACCCAGTACTTC	CASSPQRDVIQETQYF
TRBJ2-5	16	.	TRBV6-1	TRBD2	TGTGCCAGCAGTGGGGGACTAGCGGGACTCCAAGAGACCCAGTACTTC	CASSGGLAGLQETQYF
TRBJ2-1	19	.	TRBV3-1	.	TGTGCCAGCTGCCAAGATAGGCCTCAGGGCGGACCTTACCGCAATGAGCAGTTCTTC	CASCQDRPQGGPYRNEQFF
TRBJ2-3	16	.	TRBV5-1	.	TGCGCCAGCAGCTTCCATGTCGGCAGGGGAACAGATACGCAGTATTTT	CASSFHVGRGTDTQYF
TRBJ2-7	16	few	TRBV4-1	.	TGCGCCAGCAGCCAAGATTGGAGGGGTTGGGGTTCAGAGCAGTACTTC	CASSQDWRGWGSEQYF
TRBJ2-5	16	.	TRBV4-2	TRBD2	TGTGCCAGCAGCCAAGCTAGCGGGAGAGCTGGAGAGACCCAGTACTTC	CASSQASGRAGETQYF
TRBJ2-5	13	many	TRBV3-1	TRBD2	TGTGCCAGCAGAAGACTAGCGGAAGAGACCCAGTACTTC	CASRRLAEETQYF
TRBJ2-5	15	few	TRBV3-1	.	TGTGCCAGCAGCCAACGGTATGGCGTCCGGGAGACCCAGTACTTC	CASSQRYGVRETQYF
TRBJ2-1	14	few	TRBV24-1	.	TGTGCCACCAGTGATTCCCCGCCCCAAGGTGAGCAGTTCTTC	CATSDSPPQGEQFF
TRBJ2-1	16	.	TRBV23-1	TRBD1	TGCGCCAGCAGTCAACCGAGGGACAGGGGGCCGGATGAGCAGTTCTTC	CASSQPRDRGPDEQFF
TRBJ2-2	14	few	TRBV2	.	TGTGCCAGCAAGCCGGGGTCGAACACCGGGGAGCTGTTTTTT	CASKPGSNTGELFF
TRBJ1-5	13	few	TRBV29-1	.	TGCAGCGTTGAAGGGGGGACGGGTCAGCCCCAGCATTTT	CSVEGGTGQPQHF
TRBJ1-1	13	few	TRBV18	.	TGTGCCAGCTCCCTAGACTCCCACGGTGAAGCTTTCTTT	CASSLDSHGEAFF
TRBJ2-7	16	.	TRBV4-1	.	TGCGCCAGCAGCCAAGTTCCCCTGGCATCCTCCTACGAGCAGTACTTC	CASSQVPLASSYEQYF
TRBJ2-2	18	.	TRBV4-1	TRBD2	TGCGCCAGCAGCCAGGGACTAGCGGGAGGGCCGGACACCGGGGAGCTGTTTTTT	CASSQGLAGGPDTGELFF
TRBJ2-3	13	.	TRBV20-1	.	TGCAGTGCTTACCAGGGAGGCACAGATACGCAGTATTTT	CSAYQGGTDTQYF
TRBJ2-2	17	few	TRBV7-3	TRBD2	TGTGCCAGCAGCATACCCTCGGGGGGGGCGAACACCGGGGAGCTGTTTTTT	CASSIPSGGANTGELFF
TRBJ2-7	14	.	TRBV10-3	.	TGTGCCATCACCCGAACAGGGATGACCTACGAGCAGTACTTC	CAITRTGMTYEQYF
TRBJ2-1	16	.	TRBV27	.	TGTGCCAGCAAATCCTTTGGCGGGGATTCCTACAATGAGCAGTTCTTC	CASKSFGGDSYNEQFF
TRBJ2-5	15	.	TRBV7-7	.	TGTGCCAGCAGCTTAGCAGGAACCCGGCGGGAGACCCAGTACTTC	CASSLAGTRRETQYF
TRBJ2-7	13	few	TRBV7-9	TRBD2	TGTGCCAGCAGCCAACTAGCGAACTACGAGCAGTACTTC	CASSQLANYEQYF
TRBJ2-1	16	.	TRBV6-5	TRBD2	TGTGCCAGCAGTCATCTAGCGGGAGGGCCTTTGGGTGAGCAGTTCTTC	CASSHLAGGPLGEQFF
TRBJ1-1	15	few	TRBV7-3	TRBD1	TGTGCCAGCAGCGCCTACAGGGGAGAAAACACTGAAGCTTTCTTT	CASSAYRGENTEAFF
TRBJ2-5	12	few	TRBV20-1	.	TGCAGTGCTACCGGGACCCGGGGGACCCAGTACTTC	CSATGTRGTQYF
TRBJ1-2	15	few	TRBV5-1	TRBD1	TGCGCCAGCAGCCTACTTTTCGACAGGGGGCATGGCTACACCTTC	CASSLLFDRGHGYTF
TRBJ2-2	15	many	TRBV5-5	.	TGTGCCAGCAGCCACCGGACACCGAACACCGGGGAGCTGTTTTTT	CASSHRTPNTGELFF
TRBJ2-2	18	few	TRBV5-1	TRBD2	TGCGCCAGCAGCTTGGGACGTGCTAGCGGGTTGAACACCGGGGAGCTGTTTTTT	CASSLGRASGLNTGELFF
TRBJ2-1	17	.	TRBV13	.	TGTGCCAGCAGCCTAGGGGGGGGGGCCAGCTCCTACAATGAGCAGTTCTTC	CASSLGGGASSYNEQFF
TRBJ2-7	14	.	TRBV12-3/TRBV12-4	.	TGTGCCAGCAGTTTACTTTCGGCAGCCTACGAGCAGTACTTC	CASSLLSAAYEQYF
TRBJ2-7	11	few	TRBV27	.	TGTGCCACCGGACCATCCTACGAGCAGTACTTC	CATGPSYEQYF
TRBJ2-1	15	.	TRBV15	.	TGTGCCACCAGCAGAGATCCGGGGTCCTACAATGAGCAGTTCTTC	CATSRDPGSYNEQFF
TRBJ2-3	18	.	TRBV6-5	.	TGTGCCAGCAGTTACTCGAGTTATTTTCGGGCCCGCACAGATACGCAGTATTTT	CASSYSSYFRARTDTQYF
TRBJ1-4	12	few	TRBV28	TRBD1	TGTGCCGGACAGGGGGGAAATGAAAAACTGTTTTTT	CAGQGGNEKLFF
TRBJ2-6	16	.	TRBV9	.	TGTGCCAGCAGCGCAACGGGGAGCTCTGGGGCCAACGTCCTGACTTTC	CASSATGSSGANVLTF
TRBJ2-1	13	few	TRBV27	.	TGTGCCAGCAGTTTTACAGGGAGCGATGAGCAGTTCTTC	CASSFTGSDEQFF
TRBJ2-2	17	.	TRBV20-1	TRBD2	TGCAGTGCATCATCCGGACTAGCGGGAGCGCGGGCCGGGGAGCTGTTTTTT	CSASSGLAGARAGELFF
TRBJ1-6	15	few	TRBV12-3/TRBV12-4	.	TGTGCCAGCAGTGGCACTCTCCGTGGCAATTCACCCCTCCACTTT	CASSGTLRGNSPLHF